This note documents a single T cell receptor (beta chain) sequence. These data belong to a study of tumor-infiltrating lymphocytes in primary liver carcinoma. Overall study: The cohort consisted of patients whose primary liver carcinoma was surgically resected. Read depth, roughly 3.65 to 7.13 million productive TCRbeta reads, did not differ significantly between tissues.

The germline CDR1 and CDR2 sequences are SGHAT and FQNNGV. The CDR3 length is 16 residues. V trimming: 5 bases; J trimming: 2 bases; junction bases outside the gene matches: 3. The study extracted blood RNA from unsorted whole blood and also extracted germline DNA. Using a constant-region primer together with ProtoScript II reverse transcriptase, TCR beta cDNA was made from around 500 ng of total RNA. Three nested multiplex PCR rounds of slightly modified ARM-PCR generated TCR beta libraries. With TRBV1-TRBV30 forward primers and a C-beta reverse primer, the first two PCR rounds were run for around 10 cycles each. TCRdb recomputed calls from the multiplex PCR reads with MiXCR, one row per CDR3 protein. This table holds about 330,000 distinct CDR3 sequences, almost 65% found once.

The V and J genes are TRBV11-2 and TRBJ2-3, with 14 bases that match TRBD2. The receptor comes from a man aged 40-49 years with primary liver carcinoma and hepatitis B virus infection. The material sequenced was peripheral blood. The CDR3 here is CASSQGLAGDTDTQYF. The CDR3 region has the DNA TGTGCCAGCAGCCAGGGACTAGCGGGGGACACAGATACGCAGTATTTT.